This T cell receptor (beta chain) was sequenced for a study of response to subunit inactivated influenza vaccine. Trimming removed 8 bases from V and 1 base from J; junction bases left unmatched: 9. CDR3 length: 15 amino acids. Germline CDR1 reads MNHNS; CDR2 reads SASEGT. TCRdb analysed the RT-PCR reads with MiXCR anew, one entry per CDR3 protein. The sample lists roughly 700,000 distinct CDR3 sequences; approximately 15% were seen once. Study findings and constraints: The authors put forward the suggestion that each seasonal influenza vaccination may bring in only a limited number of new T cells.

This clonotype was recorded a few times. Its antigen is undetermined. The source is a man aged 45-65 years who received an inactivated influenza vaccine. The sequencing used PBMCs from blood, collected roughly 15 days before vaccination. The rearrangement uses TRBV6-1 and TRBJ1-1, with 8 bases identical to TRBD1. CDR3 in DNA: TGTGCCAGCCGTCCCGGGACAGGTTCGAACACTGAAGCTTTCTTT. Amino acids: CASRPGTGSNTEAFF.